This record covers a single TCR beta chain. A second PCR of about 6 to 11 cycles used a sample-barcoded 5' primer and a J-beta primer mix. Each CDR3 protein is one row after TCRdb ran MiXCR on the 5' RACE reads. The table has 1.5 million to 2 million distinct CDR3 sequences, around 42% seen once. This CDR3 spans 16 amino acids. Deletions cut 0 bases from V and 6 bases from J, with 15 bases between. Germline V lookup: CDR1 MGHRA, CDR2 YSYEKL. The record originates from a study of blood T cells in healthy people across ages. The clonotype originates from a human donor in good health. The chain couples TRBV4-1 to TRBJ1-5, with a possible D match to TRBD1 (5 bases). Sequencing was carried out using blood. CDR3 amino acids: CASSQDLWGVGQPQHF. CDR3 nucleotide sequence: TGCGCCAGCAGCCAAGATTTGTGGGGGGTAGGTCAGCCCCAGCATTTT.